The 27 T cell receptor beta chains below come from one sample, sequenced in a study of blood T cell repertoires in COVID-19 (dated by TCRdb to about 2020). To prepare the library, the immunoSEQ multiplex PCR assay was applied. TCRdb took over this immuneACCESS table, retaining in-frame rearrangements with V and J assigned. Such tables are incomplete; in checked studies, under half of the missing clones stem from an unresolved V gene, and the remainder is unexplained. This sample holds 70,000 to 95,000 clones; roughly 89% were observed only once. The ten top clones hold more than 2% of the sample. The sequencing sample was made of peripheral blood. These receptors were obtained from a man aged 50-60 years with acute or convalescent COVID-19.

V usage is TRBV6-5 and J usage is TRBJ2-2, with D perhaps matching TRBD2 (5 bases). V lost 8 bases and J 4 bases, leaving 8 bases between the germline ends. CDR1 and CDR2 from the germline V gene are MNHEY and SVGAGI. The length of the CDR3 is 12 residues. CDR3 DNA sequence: TGTGCCAGCGGGAGAGGCACCGGGGAGCTGTTTTTT. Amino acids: CASGRGTGELFF.

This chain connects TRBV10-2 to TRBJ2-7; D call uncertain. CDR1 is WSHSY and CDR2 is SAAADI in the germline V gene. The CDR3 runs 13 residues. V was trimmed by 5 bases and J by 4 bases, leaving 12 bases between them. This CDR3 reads CASSTQVAYEQYF. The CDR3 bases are TGCGCCAGCAGTACCCAGGTGGCATACGAGCAGTACTTC.

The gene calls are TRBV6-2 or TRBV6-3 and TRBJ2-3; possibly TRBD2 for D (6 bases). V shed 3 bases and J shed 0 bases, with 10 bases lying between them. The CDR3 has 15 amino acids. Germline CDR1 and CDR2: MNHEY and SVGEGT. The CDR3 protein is CASSYTGTSTDTQYF. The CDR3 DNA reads TGTGCCAGCAGTTATACCGGGACTAGCACAGATACGCAGTATTTT.

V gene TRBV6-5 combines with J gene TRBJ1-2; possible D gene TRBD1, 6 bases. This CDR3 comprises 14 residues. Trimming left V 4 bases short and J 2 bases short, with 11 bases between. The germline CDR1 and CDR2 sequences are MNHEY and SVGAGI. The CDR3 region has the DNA TGTGCCAGCAGTTTGGCAGGGGACAACTATGGCTACACCTTC. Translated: CASSLAGDNYGYTF.

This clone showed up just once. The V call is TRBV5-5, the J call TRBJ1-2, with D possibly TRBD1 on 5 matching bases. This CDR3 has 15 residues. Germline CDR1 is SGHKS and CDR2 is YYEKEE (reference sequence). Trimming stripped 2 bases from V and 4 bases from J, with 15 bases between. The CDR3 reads CASSLPVQDPYGYTF. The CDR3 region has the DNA TGTGCCAGCAGCTTACCCGTACAGGACCCCTATGGCTACACCTTC.

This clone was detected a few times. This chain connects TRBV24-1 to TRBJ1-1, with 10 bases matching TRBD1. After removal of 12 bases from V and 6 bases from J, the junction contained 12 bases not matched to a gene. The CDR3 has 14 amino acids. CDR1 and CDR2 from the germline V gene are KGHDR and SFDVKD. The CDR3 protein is CARGWDRGRAEAFF. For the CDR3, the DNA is TGTGCCCGGGGGTGGGACAGGGGACGGGCTGAAGCTTTCTTT.

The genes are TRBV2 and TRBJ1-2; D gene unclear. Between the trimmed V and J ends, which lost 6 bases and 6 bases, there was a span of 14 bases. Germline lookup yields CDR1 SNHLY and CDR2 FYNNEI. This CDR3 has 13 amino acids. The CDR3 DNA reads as TGTGCCAGCAGAACGATGATGGGCCATGGCTACACCTTC. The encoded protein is CASRTMMGHGYTF.

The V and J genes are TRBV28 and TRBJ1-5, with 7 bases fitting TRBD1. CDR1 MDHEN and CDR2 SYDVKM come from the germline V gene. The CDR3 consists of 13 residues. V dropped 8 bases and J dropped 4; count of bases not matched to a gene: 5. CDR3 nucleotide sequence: TGTGCCAGCCGACAGGGACTGAATCAGCCCCAGCATTTT. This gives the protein CASRQGLNQPQHF.

This CDR3 reads CASSRGQNYGYTF. The CDR3 DNA reads as TGTGCCAGCAGCCGGGGACAGAACTATGGCTACACCTTC. J is TRBJ1-2 and V is TRBV12-3 or TRBV12-4, with 7 nucleotides matching TRBD1. This CDR3 spans 13 amino acids. The junction had 3 bases not matched to a gene; V was cut back by 6 bases and J by 2 bases.

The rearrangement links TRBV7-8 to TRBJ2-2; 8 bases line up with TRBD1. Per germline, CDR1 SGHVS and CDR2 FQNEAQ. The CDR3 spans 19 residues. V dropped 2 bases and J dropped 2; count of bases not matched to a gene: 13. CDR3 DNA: TGTGCCAGCAGCTTAAGGGTGAGGGGGACAGGAGCAAACACCGGGGAGCTGTTTTTT. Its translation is CASSLRVRGTGANTGELFF.

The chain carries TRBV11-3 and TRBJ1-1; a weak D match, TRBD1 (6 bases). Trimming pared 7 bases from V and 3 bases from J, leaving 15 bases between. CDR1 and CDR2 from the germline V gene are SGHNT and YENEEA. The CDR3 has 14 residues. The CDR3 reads CASTPRGRDTEAFF. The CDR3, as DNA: TGTGCCAGCACCCCGCGGGGGCGAGACACTGAAGCTTTCTTT. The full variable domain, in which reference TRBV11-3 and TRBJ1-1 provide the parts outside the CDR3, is EAGVVQSPRYKIIEKKQPVAFWCNPISGHNTLYWYLQNLGQGPELLIRYENEEAVDDSQLPKDRFSAERLKGVDSTLKIQPAELGDSAVYLCASTPRGRDTEAFFGQGTRLTVV.

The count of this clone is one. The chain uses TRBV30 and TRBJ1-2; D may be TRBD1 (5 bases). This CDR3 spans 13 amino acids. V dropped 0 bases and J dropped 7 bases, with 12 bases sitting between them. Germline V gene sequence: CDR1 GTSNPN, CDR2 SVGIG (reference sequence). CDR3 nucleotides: TGTGCCTGGAGTGTAACGACAGTGGGTGGCTACACCTTC. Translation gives CAWSVTTVGGYTF.

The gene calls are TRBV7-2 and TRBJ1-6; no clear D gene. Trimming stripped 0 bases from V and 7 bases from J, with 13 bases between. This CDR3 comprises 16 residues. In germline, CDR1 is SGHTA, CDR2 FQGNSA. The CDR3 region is CASSLAAGFVNSPLHF. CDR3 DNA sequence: TGTGCCAGCAGCTTAGCGGCAGGCTTTGTAAATTCACCCCTCCACTTT.

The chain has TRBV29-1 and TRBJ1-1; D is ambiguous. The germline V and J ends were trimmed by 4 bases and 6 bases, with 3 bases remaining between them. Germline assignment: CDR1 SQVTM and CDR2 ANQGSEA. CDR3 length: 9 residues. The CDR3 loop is CSVAAEAFF. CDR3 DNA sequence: TGCAGCGTTGCGGCTGAAGCTTTCTTT.

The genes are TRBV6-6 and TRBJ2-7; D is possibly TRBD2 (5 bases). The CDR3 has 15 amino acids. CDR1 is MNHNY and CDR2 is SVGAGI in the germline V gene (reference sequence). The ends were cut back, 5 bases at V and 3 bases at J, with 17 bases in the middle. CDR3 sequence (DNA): TGTGCCAGCAGTGTTAACTCGGGGATAGGCTACGAGCAGTACTTC. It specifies CASSVNSGIGYEQYF.

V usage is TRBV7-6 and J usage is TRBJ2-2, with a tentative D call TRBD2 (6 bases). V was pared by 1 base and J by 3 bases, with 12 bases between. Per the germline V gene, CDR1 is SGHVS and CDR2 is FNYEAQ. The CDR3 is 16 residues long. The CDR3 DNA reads TGTGCCAGCAGCTTAGGTGGGGGACTTTACACCGGGGAGCTGTTTTTT. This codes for CASSLGGGLYTGELFF.

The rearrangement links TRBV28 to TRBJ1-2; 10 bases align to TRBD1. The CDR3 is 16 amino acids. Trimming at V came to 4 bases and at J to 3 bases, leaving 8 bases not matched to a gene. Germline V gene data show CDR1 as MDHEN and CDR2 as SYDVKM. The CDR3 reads CASSWRPGQGYYGYTF. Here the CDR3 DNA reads TGTGCCAGCAGTTGGAGACCGGGACAGGGGTACTATGGCTACACCTTC.

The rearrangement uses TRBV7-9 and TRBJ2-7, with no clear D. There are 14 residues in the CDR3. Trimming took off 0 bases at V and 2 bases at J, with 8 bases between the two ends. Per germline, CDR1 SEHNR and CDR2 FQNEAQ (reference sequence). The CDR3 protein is CASSLAHRAYEQYF. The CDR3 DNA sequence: TGTGCCAGCAGCTTAGCGCATCGCGCCTACGAGCAGTACTTC.

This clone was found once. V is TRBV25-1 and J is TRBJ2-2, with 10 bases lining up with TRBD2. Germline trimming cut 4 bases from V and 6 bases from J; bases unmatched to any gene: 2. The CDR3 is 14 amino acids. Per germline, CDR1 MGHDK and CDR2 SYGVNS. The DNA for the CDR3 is TGTGCCAGCAGTGCCAGCGGGAGGGCCGGGGAGCTGTTTTTT. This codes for CASSASGRAGELFF.

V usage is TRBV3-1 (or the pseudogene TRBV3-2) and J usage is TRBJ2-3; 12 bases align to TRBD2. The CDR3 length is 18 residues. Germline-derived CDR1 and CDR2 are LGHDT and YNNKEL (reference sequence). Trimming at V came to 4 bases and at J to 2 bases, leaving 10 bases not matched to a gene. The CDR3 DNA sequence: TGTGCCAGCAGCCCTAACAGACTAGCGGGGGCGACCACAGATACGCAGTATTTT. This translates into CASSPNRLAGATTDTQYF.

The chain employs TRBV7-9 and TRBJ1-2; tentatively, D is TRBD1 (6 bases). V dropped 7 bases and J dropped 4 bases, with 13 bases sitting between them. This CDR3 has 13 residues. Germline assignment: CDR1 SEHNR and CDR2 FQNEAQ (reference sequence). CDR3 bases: TGTGCCAGCACTGATCGGACAGTCTATGGCTACACCTTC. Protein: CASTDRTVYGYTF.

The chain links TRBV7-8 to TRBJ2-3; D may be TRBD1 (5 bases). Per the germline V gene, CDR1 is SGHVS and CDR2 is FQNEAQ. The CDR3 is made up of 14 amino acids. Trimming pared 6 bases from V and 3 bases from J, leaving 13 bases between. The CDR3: CASRPRAETDTQYF. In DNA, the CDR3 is TGTGCCAGCAGACCCAGGGCGGAGACAGATACGCAGTATTTT.

The CDR3 sequence is CASSTPGQGEKTQYF. The CDR3 region has the DNA TGTGCCAGCAGCACCCCGGGACAGGGAGAAAAGACCCAGTACTTC. V and J are TRBV11-1 and TRBJ2-5; 9 bases map to TRBD1. The CDR3 is 15 amino acids. Germline V CDR1 and CDR2: SGHAT, FQDESV (reference sequence). The V segment lost 5 bases and the J segment 6 bases; nucleotides outside the gene matches: 10.

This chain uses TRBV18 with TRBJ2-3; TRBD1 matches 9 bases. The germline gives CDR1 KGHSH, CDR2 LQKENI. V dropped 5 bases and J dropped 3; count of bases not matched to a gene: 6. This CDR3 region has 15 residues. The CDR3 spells CASSTGTGPTDTQYF. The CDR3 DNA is TGTGCCAGCTCAACGGGGACAGGGCCGACAGATACGCAGTATTTT.

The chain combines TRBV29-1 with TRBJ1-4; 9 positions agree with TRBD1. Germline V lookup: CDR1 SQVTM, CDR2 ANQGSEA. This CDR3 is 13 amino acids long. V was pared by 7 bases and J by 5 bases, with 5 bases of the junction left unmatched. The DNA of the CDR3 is TGCAGCGGGGCCACAGGGGGCAATGAAAAACTGTTTTTT. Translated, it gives CSGATGGNEKLFF.

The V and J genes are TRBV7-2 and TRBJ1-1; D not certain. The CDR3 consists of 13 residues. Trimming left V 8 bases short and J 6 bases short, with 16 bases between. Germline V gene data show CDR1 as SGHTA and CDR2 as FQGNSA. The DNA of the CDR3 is TGTGCCAGCTCATTGTTAGTTACGGCTGAAGCTTTCTTT. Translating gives CASSLLVTAEAFF. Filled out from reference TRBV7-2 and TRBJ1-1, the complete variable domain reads GAGVSQSPSNKVTEKGKDVELRCDPISGHTALYWYRQSLGQGLEFLIYFQGNSAPDKSGLPSDRFSAERTGGSVSTLTIQRTQQEDSAVYLCASSLLVTAEAFFGQGTRLTVV.

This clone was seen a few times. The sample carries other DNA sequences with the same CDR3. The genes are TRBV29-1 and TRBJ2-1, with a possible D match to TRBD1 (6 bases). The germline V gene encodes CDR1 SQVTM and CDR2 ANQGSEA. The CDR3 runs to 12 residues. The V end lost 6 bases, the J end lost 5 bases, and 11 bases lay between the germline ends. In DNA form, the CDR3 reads TGCAGCGTGGGGCAGGGGAACAATGAGCAGTTCTTC. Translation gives CSVGQGNNEQFF.